This is a list of T cell receptor beta chains from one sample in a study of OX40 agonist ivuxolimab in advanced cancers. Profiled with immunoSEQ multiplex PCR; TCRdb holds only in-frame clones, not every one. This repertoire shows some 19,000 clones, over 75% found once; its top ten account for about a fifth. The source material was CD4+ or CD8+ T cells sorted from blood, sampled in a trial of the OX40 agonist ivuxolimab. The receptors come from an adult with an advanced solid tumor such as melanoma, head and neck, liver or kidney cancer. CDR3s include the opening cysteine and the closing phenylalanine or tryptophan. The D gene is left open where the match is weak. Expanded clones get a size class; other rows say once, few or many, or leave the size out.

clone_size: .; v_call: TRBV28; d_call: TRBD1; j_call: TRBJ2-7; cdr3_nt: TGTGCCAGCAGTCTTGGACAGGGTCTATCCGAGCAGTACTTC; cdr3_aa: CASSLGQGLSEQYF
clone_size: .; v_call: TRBV6-6; d_call: .; j_call: TRBJ2-1; cdr3_nt: TGTGCCAGCAGTTACAATGAGCAGTTCTTC; cdr3_aa: CASSYNEQFF
clone_size: .; v_call: TRBV28; d_call: .; j_call: TRBJ2-7; cdr3_nt: TGTGCCAGCAGTTTCCCATTCAACACGGGTTCCTCCTACGAGCAGTACTTC; cdr3_aa: CASSFPFNTGSSYEQYF
clone_size: once; v_call: TRBV2; d_call: .; j_call: TRBJ2-7; cdr3_nt: TGTGCCAGCTCGTCGCGCGAGCAGTACTTC; cdr3_aa: CASSSREQYF
clone_size: .; v_call: TRBV5-1; d_call: TRBD2; j_call: TRBJ2-5; cdr3_nt: TGCGCCAGCAGCTTGGCCGGGGGGGCAGAGACCCAGTACTTC; cdr3_aa: CASSLAGGAETQYF
clone_size: .; v_call: TRBV30; d_call: .; j_call: TRBJ2-5; cdr3_nt: TGTGCCTGGAGTCCAGGGACCCAAGAGACCCAGTACTTC; cdr3_aa: CAWSPGTQETQYF
clone_size: .; v_call: TRBV27; d_call: TRBD1; j_call: TRBJ1-6; cdr3_nt: TGTGCCAGCAGTTTGACTCGGACAGGAGGGGGGTTCTATAATTCACCCCTCCACTTT; cdr3_aa: CASSLTRTGGGFYNSPLHF
clone_size: few; v_call: TRBV13; d_call: TRBD1; j_call: TRBJ2-2; cdr3_nt: TGTGCCAGCAGCTCGGGGACAGCCGGGGAGCTGTTTTTT; cdr3_aa: CASSSGTAGELFF
clone_size: .; v_call: TRBV2; d_call: .; j_call: TRBJ1-3; cdr3_nt: TGTGCCACCTTTGTACAGGGCAACTCTGGAAACACCATATATTTT; cdr3_aa: CATFVQGNSGNTIYF
clone_size: .; v_call: TRBV9; d_call: TRBD2; j_call: TRBJ2-1; cdr3_nt: TGTGCCAGCAGCGTAGATAGCGGGAGAGTGCATGAGCAGTTCTTC; cdr3_aa: CASSVDSGRVHEQFF
clone_size: .; v_call: TRBV7-7; d_call: .; j_call: TRBJ2-1; cdr3_nt: TGTGCTAGCAGCTTAGCTGGAGGGGAGGGGGAAAATGAGCAGTTCTTC; cdr3_aa: CASSLAGGEGENEQFF
clone_size: .; v_call: TRBV6-6; d_call: .; j_call: TRBJ1-6; cdr3_nt: TGTGCCAGCAGTCATAGGACAGAGTATAATTCACCCCTCCACTTT; cdr3_aa: CASSHRTEYNSPLHF
clone_size: .; v_call: TRBV6-1; d_call: TRBD1; j_call: TRBJ2-7; cdr3_nt: TGTGCCAGCAGGGGACAGGGGGCCTACGAGCAGTACTTC; cdr3_aa: CASRGQGAYEQYF
clone_size: .; v_call: TRBV9; d_call: .; j_call: TRBJ1-6; cdr3_nt: TGTGCCAGCAGCGTAGGAGGGGGAAAGAATTCACCCCTCCACTTT; cdr3_aa: CASSVGGGKNSPLHF
clone_size: .; v_call: TRBV7-3; d_call: TRBD2; j_call: TRBJ2-1; cdr3_nt: TGTGCCAGCAGTTTTTACCCCCTCACACGGGAGGGCTACAATGAGCAGTTCTTC; cdr3_aa: CASSFYPLTREGYNEQFF
clone_size: .; v_call: TRBV19; d_call: .; j_call: TRBJ2-2; cdr3_nt: TGTGCCAGTAACCCCCCCTCCAGCGGACGCACCGGGGAGCTGTTTTTT; cdr3_aa: CASNPPSSGRTGELFF
clone_size: .; v_call: TRBV7-6; d_call: .; j_call: TRBJ2-1; cdr3_nt: TGTGCCAGCAGCTTAGCCAGGGACTCCTACAATGAGCAGTTCTTC; cdr3_aa: CASSLARDSYNEQFF
clone_size: .; v_call: TRBV6-5; d_call: .; j_call: TRBJ2-1; cdr3_nt: TGTGCCAGCACCCAGGGGGGGAATGAGCAGTTCTTC; cdr3_aa: CASTQGGNEQFF
clone_size: .; v_call: TRBV27; d_call: .; j_call: TRBJ2-7; cdr3_nt: TGTGCCAGCAAACGACAGGCAGTCCGCTACGAGCAGTACTTC; cdr3_aa: CASKRQAVRYEQYF
clone_size: .; v_call: TRBV7-9; d_call: .; j_call: TRBJ2-7; cdr3_nt: TGTGCCAGCAGCTTAGACAGGGTCGAGCAGTACTTC; cdr3_aa: CASSLDRVEQYF
clone_size: few; v_call: TRBV11-2; d_call: .; j_call: TRBJ1-2; cdr3_nt: TGTGCCAGCAGCCCAGAGGGAACGGGGCAAGGGGACTATGGCTACACCTTC; cdr3_aa: CASSPEGTGQGDYGYTF
clone_size: .; v_call: TRBV7-9; d_call: TRBD2; j_call: TRBJ2-7; cdr3_nt: TGTGCCAGCAGCTTAGTAGCTCGCCTAGCGGGGGCTCCGGGTGAGCAGTACTTC; cdr3_aa: CASSLVARLAGAPGEQYF
clone_size: .; v_call: TRBV9; d_call: TRBD1; j_call: TRBJ2-3; cdr3_nt: TGTGCCAGCAGCGTTTCGGGGACAGGGCCAGATACGCAGTATTTT; cdr3_aa: CASSVSGTGPDTQYF
clone_size: .; v_call: TRBV6-5; d_call: TRBD1; j_call: TRBJ2-7; cdr3_nt: TGTGCCAGCAGTACCGGACAGGGAATAAGGGACGAGCAGTACTTC; cdr3_aa: CASSTGQGIRDEQYF
clone_size: .; v_call: TRBV7-8; d_call: .; j_call: TRBJ1-5; cdr3_nt: TGTGCCAGCAGCTTCGGGACGTTTAATCAGCCCCAGCATTTT; cdr3_aa: CASSFGTFNQPQHF
clone_size: .; v_call: TRBV28; d_call: TRBD2; j_call: TRBJ2-3; cdr3_nt: TGTGCCAGCAGTTTACTAGCGGGGGGAACCACAGATACGCAGTATTTT; cdr3_aa: CASSLLAGGTTDTQYF
clone_size: .; v_call: TRBV19; d_call: TRBD1; j_call: TRBJ2-3; cdr3_nt: TGTGCCAGTAGTACTGACAGGGGATTGGCAGATACGCAGTATTTT; cdr3_aa: CASSTDRGLADTQYF
clone_size: .; v_call: TRBV30; d_call: TRBD2; j_call: TRBJ2-1; cdr3_nt: TGTGCCGGATACGGGGGGGGAGGCAATGAGCAGTTCTTC; cdr3_aa: CAGYGGGGNEQFF
clone_size: .; v_call: TRBV7-6; d_call: .; j_call: TRBJ2-7; cdr3_nt: TGTGCCAGCAGCTTAGGAAGTATAGTCTCCTACGAGCAGTACTTC; cdr3_aa: CASSLGSIVSYEQYF
clone_size: .; v_call: TRBV29-1; d_call: .; j_call: TRBJ2-5; cdr3_nt: TGCAGCGTTGAAGATCTGGACCCGGGAAGCGTCGAGACCCAGTACTTC; cdr3_aa: CSVEDLDPGSVETQYF
clone_size: .; v_call: TRBV10-2; d_call: .; j_call: TRBJ2-3; cdr3_nt: TGCGCCAGCAGTGTCCCGTCCGTCACCACAGATACGCAGTATTTT; cdr3_aa: CASSVPSVTTDTQYF
clone_size: .; v_call: TRBV27; d_call: .; j_call: TRBJ2-2; cdr3_nt: TGTGCCAGCAGTTTGGGCCTCGCGAACACCGGGGAGCTGTTTTTT; cdr3_aa: CASSLGLANTGELFF
clone_size: .; v_call: TRBV5-4; d_call: .; j_call: TRBJ1-1; cdr3_nt: TGTGCCAGCAGCCTGGGACCTACGGGTCCTGAAGCTTTCTTT; cdr3_aa: CASSLGPTGPEAFF
clone_size: .; v_call: TRBV27; d_call: TRBD2; j_call: TRBJ2-7; cdr3_nt: TGTGCCAGCAGTTTAGCAAGCGGGAGAGGAGCGCACGAGCAGTACTTC; cdr3_aa: CASSLASGRGAHEQYF
clone_size: .; v_call: TRBV28; d_call: .; j_call: TRBJ2-3; cdr3_nt: TGTGCCAGCAGTTTAAGGACAAGTTACCGTTTTAGCACAGATACGCAGTATTTT; cdr3_aa: CASSLRTSYRFSTDTQYF
clone_size: .; v_call: TRBV7-9; d_call: .; j_call: TRBJ2-1; cdr3_nt: TGTGCCAGCAGCTTAGCGCATGAGCAGTTCTTC; cdr3_aa: CASSLAHEQFF
clone_size: .; v_call: TRBV6-1; d_call: .; j_call: TRBJ2-4; cdr3_nt: TGTGCCATCCGCCAGGCGACCAAAAACATTCAGTACTTC; cdr3_aa: CAIRQATKNIQYF
clone_size: .; v_call: TRBV5-6; d_call: .; j_call: TRBJ2-7; cdr3_nt: TGTGCCAGCAGCTTCTCAGGGGCAACCTACGAGCAGTACTTC; cdr3_aa: CASSFSGATYEQYF
clone_size: .; v_call: TRBV19; d_call: TRBD2; j_call: TRBJ2-3; cdr3_nt: TGTGCCAGTACCATAAGCGAAGCGGGAGTCCCGTATTTT; cdr3_aa: CASTISEAGVPYF
clone_size: .; v_call: TRBV5-1; d_call: .; j_call: TRBJ2-7; cdr3_nt: TGCGCCAGCAGCTTGGGCCTGGGAACCTACGTAGAGCAGTACTTC; cdr3_aa: CASSLGLGTYVEQYF
clone_size: .; v_call: TRBV5-3; d_call: TRBD1; j_call: TRBJ1-2; cdr3_nt: TGTGCCAGAAGCTTGCCCAAACCGGGACAGGTTGAAGGCTACACCTTC; cdr3_aa: CARSLPKPGQVEGYTF
clone_size: .; v_call: TRBV7-9; d_call: TRBD1; j_call: TRBJ2-1; cdr3_nt: TGTGCCGGACAGGGCCACAATGAGCAGTTCTTC; cdr3_aa: CAGQGHNEQFF
clone_size: few; v_call: TRBV9; d_call: .; j_call: TRBJ1-2; cdr3_nt: TGTGCCAGCAGCACCGACACGTATGGCTACACCTTC; cdr3_aa: CASSTDTYGYTF
clone_size: .; v_call: TRBV11-1; d_call: TRBD2; j_call: TRBJ2-1; cdr3_nt: TGTGCCAGCAGCTTATTTCTAGCGGGGGGCAATGAGCAGTTCTTC; cdr3_aa: CASSLFLAGGNEQFF
clone_size: .; v_call: TRBV4-2; d_call: TRBD1; j_call: TRBJ1-3; cdr3_nt: TGTGCCAGCAGCCCTACGGGACAGAACTCTGGAAACACCATATATTTT; cdr3_aa: CASSPTGQNSGNTIYF
clone_size: .; v_call: TRBV28; d_call: .; j_call: TRBJ2-4; cdr3_nt: TGTGCCAGCAGTTTTCTCAGGGTCGGGACCAAAAACATTCAGTACTTC; cdr3_aa: CASSFLRVGTKNIQYF
clone_size: few; v_call: TRBV11-2; d_call: TRBD1; j_call: TRBJ2-7; cdr3_nt: TGTGCCACTACCGGGACAGGCACCTACGAGCAGTACTTC; cdr3_aa: CATTGTGTYEQYF
clone_size: .; v_call: TRBV7-3; d_call: .; j_call: TRBJ1-6; cdr3_nt: TGTGCCAGCAGCGTCTTCCCGACTAGGGATTCACCCCTCCACTTT; cdr3_aa: CASSVFPTRDSPLHF
clone_size: .; v_call: TRBV7-3; d_call: .; j_call: TRBJ2-1; cdr3_nt: TGTGCCAGCGGATCCGTAACAGGTGGCGAGCAGTTCTTC; cdr3_aa: CASGSVTGGEQFF